What follows is one T cell receptor (beta chain) and its context. The source of the sample is a study of blood T cell repertoires in COVID-19. Study details: The analysed material was cDNA or gDNA that came from T cells, B-cell-depleted T cells, or PBMCs.

Produced via immunoSEQ multiplex PCR; TCRdb's table is partial and in-frame only. The sample lists approximately 94,000 clones, more than 75% occurring once. In germline, CDR1 is LNHNV, CDR2 YYDKDF (reference sequence). The V and J ends lost 3 bases and 6 bases, in that order; junction bases with no gene match: 8. The CDR3 runs 17 residues. The source is a human donor in a cohort sampled during active COVID-19. The V and J genes are TRBV15 and TRBJ2-3, with 14 bases lining up with TRBD2. The material sequenced was peripheral blood. CDR3 sequence: CATSSFPGTSGSDTQYF. CDR3 in DNA: TGTGCCACCAGCAGCTTCCCCGGGACTAGCGGGAGTGATACGCAGTATTTT. The whole variable domain, filled in from reference TRBV15 and TRBJ2-3, reads DAMVIQNPRYQVTQFGKPVTLSCSQTLNHNVMYWYQQKSSQAPKLLFHYYDKDFNNEADTPDNFQSRRPNTSFCFLDIRSPGLGDTAMYLCATSSFPGTSGSDTQYFGPGTRLTVL.